Listed here are 17 T cell receptor beta chains from one sample, sequenced in a study of T cell clonality in common variable immunodeficiency (dated by TCRdb to between 2015 and 2016). Preparation of the library involved the immunoSEQ multiplex PCR assay. In TCRdb, the immuneACCESS table is reduced to in-frame sequences with V and J assigned. These tables do not hold every clone; where another copy was compared, an unresolved V gene accounts for under half, and the others remain unexplained. This sample is represented by about 64,000 clones, with no singletons among them. About 1.7% of the sample belongs to the ten largest clones. The sample was peripheral blood mononuclear cells. The receptors stem from a person between 18 and 75 years old in good health.

This clone came up many times. The CDR3 is cut off 3 residues early in the read; its end comes from the germline J gene. The chain links TRBV7-9 to TRBJ2-1; 7 bases align to TRBD2. Germline CDR1 SEHNR, CDR2 FQNEAQ (reference sequence). This CDR3 is built from 14 residues. Unmatched junction bases numbered 3, after V lost 3 bases and J lost 4 bases. CDR3 DNA (partial): TGTGCCAGCAGCTTGGGAGCGGGATACAATGAG. It yields the protein CASSLGAGYNE. In full, the CDR3 is CASSLGAGYNEQFF.

Ten or more counts support this clone. The read terminates 3 residues ahead of where the CDR3 ends, so the germline J gene completes it. The V and J genes are TRBV4-1 and TRBJ1-4, with D possibly matching TRBD1 (6 bases). V was cut by 2 bases and J by 4 bases, with 11 bases left in between. The CDR3 totals 15 residues. Per the germline V gene, CDR1 is MGHRA and CDR2 is YSYEKL. Partial CDR3 DNA: TGCGCCAGCAGCCAACATGACAGGATTAATGAAAAA. This gives the protein CASSQHDRINEK. The complete CDR3 reads CASSQHDRINEKLFF.

This clone was counted at least ten times. The read ends 3 residues early relative to the CDR3; the germline J gene fills the gap. This chain uses TRBV29-1 with TRBJ2-7; possible D gene TRBD2, 5 bases. Germline V CDR1 and CDR2: SQVTM, ANQGSEA. V was clipped by 2 bases and J by 5 bases, with 10 bases between them. This CDR3 contains 12 residues. The sequenced part of the CDR3 DNA is TGCAGCGTTGAAAAGGACTCGGACGAG. Protein product: CSVEKDSDE. The full CDR3 reads CSVEKDSDEQYF.

In its sample, this clone was seen many times. The read falls 3 residues short of the CDR3 end, and the missing part is taken from the germline J gene. This sequence joins TRBV14 and TRBJ2-1; D perhaps matches TRBD2 (7 bases). The germline CDR1 and CDR2 sequences are SGHDN and FVKESK. Trimming pared 2 bases from V and 7 bases from J, leaving 24 bases between. This CDR3 has 18 residues. The CDR3 sequence is CASSQPAGGGYSGNEQFF. The CDR3 bases that were read are TGTGCCAGCAGCCAACCTGCCGGCGGGGGCTATAGTGGGAATGAG.

This clone appeared many times. The read terminates 3 residues ahead of where the CDR3 ends, so the germline J gene completes it. The rearrangement joins TRBV19 to TRBJ2-1; possibly TRBD1 or TRBD2 for D (5 bases each). Germline loops: CDR1 LNHDA, CDR2 SQIVND (reference sequence). The CDR3 runs 15 residues. With 2 bases removed from V and 8 bases from J, the gap between germline ends came to 16 bases. The CDR3 loop is CASSIYGSRGDEQFF. The CDR3 DNA, read in part, is TGTGCCAGTAGTATATACGGGTCCCGAGGGGATGAG.

This clone was seen repeatedly, ten times or more. From the germline J gene comes the end of the CDR3, since the read stops 3 residues before it. The chain couples TRBV5-6 to TRBJ2-1; TRBD2 matches 9 bases. The V and J ends lost 3 bases and 2 bases, in that order; junction bases with no gene match: 3. The CDR3 extends over 15 amino acids. Germline-derived CDR1 and CDR2 are SGHDT and YYEEEE. Partial CDR3 DNA: TGTGCCAGCAGCTCTAGCGGGAACCCCTACAATGAG. Translating it yields CASSSSGNPYNE. Given in full, the CDR3 is CASSSSGNPYNEQFF.

This clone has a count of ten or more. With the read ending 3 residues before the CDR3 end, the germline J gene is used to fill in that end. The chain uses TRBV7-9 and TRBJ2-5; TRBD2 might be the D (5 bases). This CDR3 contains 15 residues. Trimming cost V 3 bases and J 1 base, with 12 bases left between them. Per germline, CDR1 SEHNR and CDR2 FQNEAQ (reference sequence). The DNA read from the CDR3 is TGTGCCAGCAGCTTTCTTCCTAGCAGCCAAGAGACC. This translates into CASSFLPSSQET. Given in full, the CDR3 is CASSFLPSSQETQYF.

This clone was seen repeatedly, ten times or more. Read data end 3 residues before the CDR3 end; the end is taken from the germline J gene. V is TRBV29-1 and J is TRBJ1-2; the match to TRBD1 covers 10 bases. Losses at the gene ends were 5 bases for V and 2 bases for J; bases not matched to a gene: 14. This CDR3 is built from 17 residues. Germline V gives CDR1 SQVTM, CDR2 ANQGSEA. CDR3 loop: CSVSAGTGDSGNYGYTF. The DNA read from the CDR3 is TGCAGCGTTAGCGCCGGGACAGGGGACAGTGGGAACTATGGC.

This clone has ten or more counts. The read ends 3 residues shy of where the CDR3 ends; the end is completed using the germline J gene. The chain uses TRBV13 and TRBJ1-2; D perhaps matches TRBD1 (5 bases). Trimming took 6 bases from V and 3 from J, leaving 11 bases between them. The CDR3 is made up of 13 amino acids. Per the germline V gene, CDR1 is PRHDT and CDR2 is FYEKMQ (reference sequence). The covered CDR3 bases are TGTGCCAGCAGTCCGACAGAATACTATGGC. Encoded protein: CASSPTEYYG. The entire CDR3 sequence reads CASSPTEYYGYTF.

This clone has at least ten counts. The read terminates 3 residues ahead of where the CDR3 ends, so the germline J gene completes it. This chain joins TRBV28 and TRBJ1-1; weak D call: TRBD1 (6 bases). The V end lost 5 bases, the J end lost 1 base, and 11 bases lay between the germline ends. Germline CDR1 and CDR2: MDHEN and SYDVKM. CDR3 length equals 14 residues. The covered CDR3 bases are TGTGCCAGCAGTAACGGACAGTCGAACACTGAA. Its translation: CASSNGQSNTE. The entire CDR3 protein reads CASSNGQSNTEAFF.

This clone was detected many times. From the germline J gene comes the end of the CDR3, since the read stops 3 residues before it. The chain has TRBV7-6 and TRBJ1-1; D is undetermined. Trimming cost V 6 bases and J 0 bases, with 8 bases left between them. CDR1 SGHVS and CDR2 FNYEAQ come from the germline V gene. This CDR3 contains 13 residues. CDR3 protein: CASRLGMNTEAFF. Incomplete CDR3 DNA: TGTGCCAGCAGGCTAGGCATGAACACTGAA.

This clone has ten or more counts. Sequencing ends 3 residues short of the CDR3 end; the germline J gene provides the rest. The gene calls are TRBV18 and TRBJ1-5; 8 bases align to TRBD1. The germline V gene encodes CDR1 KGHSH and CDR2 LQKENI. This CDR3 contains 17 residues. The trim removed 2 bases at V and 4 bases at J, leaving 10 bases unmatched. The CDR3 sequence is CASSPGGGTGLNQPQHF. The covered CDR3 bases are TGTGCCAGCTCACCAGGAGGCGGGACAGGCCTTAATCAGCCC. The full variable domain, rest sourced from reference TRBV18 and TRBJ1-5, is NAGVMQNPRHLVRRRGQEARLRCSPMKGHSHVYWYRQLPEEGLKFMVYLQKENIIDESGMPKERFSAEFPKEGPSILRIQQVVRGDSAAYFCASSPGGGTGLNQPQHFGDGTRLSIL.

This clone appeared many times. CDR3 DNA (partial): TGTGCCAGCAGTGGGGCAGAGCCTAACTATGGC. It yields the protein CASSGAEPNYG. The full CDR3 is CASSGAEPNYGYTF. The chain couples TRBV2 to TRBJ1-2, with no clear D. The observed sequence ends 3 residues before the CDR3 terminus, with the missing tail filled in from the germline J gene. There are 14 residues in the CDR3. Germline V gene sequence: CDR1 SNHLY, CDR2 FYNNEI. The V and J ends lost 4 bases and 0 bases respectively, with 9 bases between them. The full variable domain, with the rest looked up from reference TRBV2 and TRBJ1-2, is EPEVTQTPSHQVTQMGQEVILRCVPISNHLYFYWYRQILGQKVEFLVSFYNNEISEKSEIFDDQFSVERPDGSNFTLKIRSTKLEDSAMYFCASSGAEPNYGYTFGSGTRLTVV.

This clone was seen ten or more times. The read halts 3 residues ahead of the CDR3 end, with the missing end drawn from the germline J gene. The J gene is TRBJ2-1, the V gene TRBV29-1; 7 bases fit TRBD2. Germline V gene lookup returns CDR1 SQVTM and CDR2 ANQGSEA. CDR3 length: 12 amino acids. Trimming removed 7 bases from V and 8 bases from J; junction bases left unmatched: 8. The sequenced part of the CDR3 DNA is TGCAGCGCAGGCGGGGGATCCGATGAG. Protein sequence: CSAGGGSDE. The whole CDR3 reads CSAGGGSDEQFF.

This clone occurred many times. The read finishes 3 residues shy of the CDR3 end, and the germline J gene is used to complete it. V usage is TRBV7-9 and J usage is TRBJ1-1, with a weak D call TRBD1 (5 bases). The germline V and J ends were trimmed by 11 bases and 5 bases, with 18 bases remaining between them. CDR1 and CDR2 (germline): SEHNR, FQNEAQ (reference sequence). CDR3 length: 13 residues. The chain's CDR3 is CAGTLGAGTEAFF. CDR3 DNA (partial): TGTGCCGGGACCTTAGGGGCAGGGACTGAA.

Many counts were recorded for this clone. The read gets to within 3 residues of the CDR3 end, and the germline J gene fills in the rest. The chain couples TRBV6-4 to TRBJ2-1, with 11 bases lining up with TRBD2. Germline V gene lookup returns CDR1 MRHNA and CDR2 SNTAGT. J was trimmed by 7 bases and V by 0 bases; bases with no gene match: 2. This CDR3 contains 15 residues. The DNA read from the CDR3 is TGTGCCAGCAGTGACTCCCTAGCGGGAGGAAATGAG. Protein product: CASSDSLAGGNE. The complete CDR3 protein is CASSDSLAGGNEQFF.

Points on this clone: Read coverage stops 3 residues before the CDR3 terminus; the germline J gene supplies the remainder. This rearrangement joins TRBV19 to TRBJ1-1; 8 bases match TRBD1. V was pared by 10 bases and J by 3 bases, with 10 bases of the junction left unmatched. Germline loops: CDR1 LNHDA, CDR2 SQIVND (reference sequence). The CDR3 loop spans 14 amino acids. CDR3 region: CATSGGAYYTEAFF. The CDR3 DNA, read in part, is TGTGCCACCTCAGGGGGCGCTTACTACACTGAA.